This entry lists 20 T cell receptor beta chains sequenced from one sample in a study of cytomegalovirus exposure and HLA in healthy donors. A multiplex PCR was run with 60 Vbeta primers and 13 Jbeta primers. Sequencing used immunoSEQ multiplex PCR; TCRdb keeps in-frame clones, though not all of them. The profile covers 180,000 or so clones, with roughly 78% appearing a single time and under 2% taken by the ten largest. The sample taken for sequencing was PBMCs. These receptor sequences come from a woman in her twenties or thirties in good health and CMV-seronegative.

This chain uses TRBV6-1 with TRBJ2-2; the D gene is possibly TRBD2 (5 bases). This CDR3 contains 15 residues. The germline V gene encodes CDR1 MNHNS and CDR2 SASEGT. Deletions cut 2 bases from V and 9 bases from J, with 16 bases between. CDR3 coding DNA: TGTGCCAGCAGTGAATCTGCGGGTCGGAATTGGGAGCTGTTTTTT. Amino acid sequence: CASSESAGRNWELFF.

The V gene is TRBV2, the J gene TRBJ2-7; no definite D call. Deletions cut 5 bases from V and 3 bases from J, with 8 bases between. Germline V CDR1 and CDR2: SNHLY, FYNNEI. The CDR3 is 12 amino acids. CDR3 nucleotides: TGTGCCAGCAGTCTGGGCTACTACGAGCAGTACTTC. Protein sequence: CASSLGYYEQYF. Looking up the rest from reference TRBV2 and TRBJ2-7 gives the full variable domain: EPEVTQTPSHQVTQMGQEVILRCVPISNHLYFYWYRQILGQKVEFLVSFYNNEISEKSEIFDDQFSVERPDGSNFTLKIRSTKLEDSAMYFCASSLGYYEQYFGPGTRLTVT.

The CDR3 sequence: CASSSGDLANEKLFF. The CDR3 coding sequence is TGCGCCAGCAGCTCCGGGGATTTAGCTAATGAAAAACTGTTTTTT. The rearrangement uses TRBV5-1 and TRBJ1-4; D is unresolved. The CDR3 is 15 residues long. Trimming removed 3 bases from V and 3 bases from J, with 12 bases in between. In germline, CDR1 is SGHRS, CDR2 YFSETQ.

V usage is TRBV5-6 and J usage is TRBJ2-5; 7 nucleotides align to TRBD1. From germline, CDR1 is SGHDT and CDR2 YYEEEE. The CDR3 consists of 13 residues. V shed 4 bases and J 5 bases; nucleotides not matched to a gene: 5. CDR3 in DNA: TGTGCCAGCAGCGATGACAGGGATGAGACCCAGTACTTC. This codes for CASSDDRDETQYF. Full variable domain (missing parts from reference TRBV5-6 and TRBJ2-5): DAGVTQSPTHLIKTRGQQVTLRCSPKSGHDTVSWYQQALGQGPQFIFQYYEEEERQRGNFPDRFSGHQFPNYSSELNVNALLLGDSALYLCASSDDRDETQYFGPGTRLLVL.

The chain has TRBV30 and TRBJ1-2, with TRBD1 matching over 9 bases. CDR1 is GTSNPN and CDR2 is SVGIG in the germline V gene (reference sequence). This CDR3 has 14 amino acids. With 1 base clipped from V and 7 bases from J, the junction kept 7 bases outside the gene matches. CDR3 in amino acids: CAWSAIGQGFGYTF. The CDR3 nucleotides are TGTGCCTGGAGTGCGATCGGACAGGGGTTTGGCTACACCTTC.

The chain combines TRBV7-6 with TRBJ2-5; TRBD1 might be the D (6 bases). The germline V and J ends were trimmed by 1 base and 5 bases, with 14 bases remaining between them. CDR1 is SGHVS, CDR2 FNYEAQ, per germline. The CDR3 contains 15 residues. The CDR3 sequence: CASSLERQGWETQYF. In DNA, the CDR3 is TGTGCCAGCAGCTTAGAACGGCAGGGGTGGGAGACCCAGTACTTC. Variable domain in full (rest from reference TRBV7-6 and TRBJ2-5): GAGVSQSPRYKVTKRGQDVALRCDPISGHVSLYWYRQALGQGPEFLTYFNYEAQQDKSGLPNDRFSAERPEGSISTLTIQRTEQRDSAMYRCASSLERQGWETQYFGPGTRLLVL.

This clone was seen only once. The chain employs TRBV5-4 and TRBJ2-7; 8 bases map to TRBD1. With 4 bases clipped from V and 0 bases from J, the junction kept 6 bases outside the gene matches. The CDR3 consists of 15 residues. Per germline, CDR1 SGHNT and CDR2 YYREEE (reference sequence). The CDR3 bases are TGTGCCAGCAGCCCGGGACAGGTAAACTCCTACGAGCAGTACTTC. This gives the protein CASSPGQVNSYEQYF.

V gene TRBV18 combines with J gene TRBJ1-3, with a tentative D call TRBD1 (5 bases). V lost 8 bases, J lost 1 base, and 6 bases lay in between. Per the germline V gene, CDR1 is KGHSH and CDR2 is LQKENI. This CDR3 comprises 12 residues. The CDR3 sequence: CASQGSGNTIYF. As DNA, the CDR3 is TGTGCCAGCCAGGGATCTGGAAACACCATATATTTT.

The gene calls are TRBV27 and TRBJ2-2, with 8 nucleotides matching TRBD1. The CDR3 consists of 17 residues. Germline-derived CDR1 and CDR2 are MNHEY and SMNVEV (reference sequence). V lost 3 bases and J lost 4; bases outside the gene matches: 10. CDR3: CASSFRPPQGATGELFF. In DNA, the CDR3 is TGTGCCAGCAGTTTTCGGCCGCCCCAGGGGGCCACCGGGGAGCTGTTTTTT.

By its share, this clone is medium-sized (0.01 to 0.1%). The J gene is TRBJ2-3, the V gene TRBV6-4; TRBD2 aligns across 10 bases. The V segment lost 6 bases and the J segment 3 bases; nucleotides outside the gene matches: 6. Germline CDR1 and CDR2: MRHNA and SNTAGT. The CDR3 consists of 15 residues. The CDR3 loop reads CASSVAGGGTDTQYF. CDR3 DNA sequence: TGTGCCAGCAGCGTAGCGGGGGGCGGTACAGATACGCAGTATTTT.

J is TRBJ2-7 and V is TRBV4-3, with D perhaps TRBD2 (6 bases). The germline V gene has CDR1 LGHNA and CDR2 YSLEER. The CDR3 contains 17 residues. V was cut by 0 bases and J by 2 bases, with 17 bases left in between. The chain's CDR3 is CASSQDYARESPYEQYF. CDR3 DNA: TGCGCCAGCAGCCAAGACTACGCCCGGGAGAGCCCCTACGAGCAGTACTTC.

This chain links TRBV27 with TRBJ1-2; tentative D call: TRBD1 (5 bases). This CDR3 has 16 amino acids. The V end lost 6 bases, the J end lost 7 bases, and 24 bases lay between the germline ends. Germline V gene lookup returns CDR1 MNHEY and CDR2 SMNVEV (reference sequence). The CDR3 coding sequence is TGTGCCAGCAGCCGCCTGACCCTGGGGCAATTTGGTGGCTACACCTTC. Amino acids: CASSRLTLGQFGGYTF.

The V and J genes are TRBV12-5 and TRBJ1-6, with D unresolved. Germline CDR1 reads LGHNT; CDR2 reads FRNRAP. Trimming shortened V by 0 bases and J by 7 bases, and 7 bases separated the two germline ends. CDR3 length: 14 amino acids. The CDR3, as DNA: TGTGCTAGTGGTTTGGTAGAGAGGAATTCACCCCTCCACTTT. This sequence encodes CASGLVERNSPLHF.

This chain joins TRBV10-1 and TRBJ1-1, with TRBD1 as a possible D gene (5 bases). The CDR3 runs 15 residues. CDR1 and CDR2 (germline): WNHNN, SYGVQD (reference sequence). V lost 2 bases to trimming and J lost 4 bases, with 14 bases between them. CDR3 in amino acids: CASSEVGARSTEAFF. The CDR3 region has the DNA TGCGCCAGCAGTGAGGTAGGGGCCCGGAGCACTGAAGCTTTCTTT.

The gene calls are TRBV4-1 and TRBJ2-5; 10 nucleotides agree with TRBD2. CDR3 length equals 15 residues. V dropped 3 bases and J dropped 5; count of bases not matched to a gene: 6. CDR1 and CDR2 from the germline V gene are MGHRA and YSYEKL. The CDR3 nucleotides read TGCGCCAGCAGCCAGAGCGGGGGGGCCAGGGAGACCCAGTACTTC. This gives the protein CASSQSGGARETQYF.

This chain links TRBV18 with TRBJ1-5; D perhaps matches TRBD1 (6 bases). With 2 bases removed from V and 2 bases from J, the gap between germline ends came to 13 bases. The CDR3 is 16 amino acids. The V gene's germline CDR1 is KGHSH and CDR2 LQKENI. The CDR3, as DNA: TGTGCCAGCTCACCAGGTGTTGGACAGCGCAATCAGCCCCAGCATTTT. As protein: CASSPGVGQRNQPQHF.

CDR3: CASSRSGGINEKLFF. The DNA of the CDR3 is TGTGCCAGCTCACGCTCGGGGGGCATTAATGAAAAACTGTTTTTT. J is TRBJ1-4 and V is TRBV18; a weak D match, TRBD1 (6 bases). Deletions cut 4 bases from V and 4 bases from J, with 13 bases between. The CDR3 extends over 15 amino acids. The germline V gene encodes CDR1 KGHSH and CDR2 LQKENI.

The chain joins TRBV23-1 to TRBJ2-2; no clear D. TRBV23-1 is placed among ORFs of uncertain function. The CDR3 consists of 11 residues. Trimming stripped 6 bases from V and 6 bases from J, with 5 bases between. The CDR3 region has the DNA TGCGCCAGCAGACTACCCGGGGAGCTGTTTTTT. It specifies CASRLPGELFF.

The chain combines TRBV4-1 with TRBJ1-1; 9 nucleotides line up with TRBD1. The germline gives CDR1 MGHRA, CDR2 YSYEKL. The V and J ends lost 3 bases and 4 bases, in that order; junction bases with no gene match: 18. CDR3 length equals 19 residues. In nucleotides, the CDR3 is TGCGCCAGCAGCCAGAAGACCGTGACAGGGGGAACCATGAGCACTGAAGCTTTCTTT. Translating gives CASSQKTVTGGTMSTEAFF.

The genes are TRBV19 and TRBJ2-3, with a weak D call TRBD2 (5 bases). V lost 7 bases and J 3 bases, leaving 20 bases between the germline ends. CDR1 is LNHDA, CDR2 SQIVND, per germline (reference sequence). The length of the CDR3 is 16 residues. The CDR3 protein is CASKGPEGRSTDTQYF. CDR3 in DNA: TGTGCCAGTAAAGGGCCAGAGGGCCGGAGTACAGATACGCAGTATTTT.